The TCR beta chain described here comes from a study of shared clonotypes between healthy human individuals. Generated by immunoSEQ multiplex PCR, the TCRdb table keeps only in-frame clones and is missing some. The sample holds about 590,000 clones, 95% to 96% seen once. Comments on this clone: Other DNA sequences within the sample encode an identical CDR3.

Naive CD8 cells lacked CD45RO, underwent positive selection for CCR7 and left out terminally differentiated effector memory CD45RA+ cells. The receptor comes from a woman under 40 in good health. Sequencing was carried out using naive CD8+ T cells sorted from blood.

CDR3 in DNA: TGTGCCAGCAGCGTCAGCAATCAGCCCCAGCATTTT. This gives the protein CASSVSNQPQHF. The V gene is TRBV2, the J gene TRBJ1-5; D is ambiguous. This CDR3 comprises 12 residues. The V end lost 6 bases, the J end lost 1 base, and 4 bases lay between the germline ends. Germline CDR1 SNHLY, CDR2 FYNNEI.